These 29 T cell receptor beta chains share one sample of origin, sequenced in a study of metastatic and nonmetastatic thyroid tumors. Prior to thyroid surgery, none of the patients had received any treatment. Using MiXCR, TCRdb re-called clones from the PCR reads. Among some 40,000 clones listed, more than 15% were seen once. Sequencing was done on a sample of blood. The source is a female donor with papillary thyroid cancer or a benign thyroid nodule (not recorded which). Some clones in this sample may be carry-over from other donors' samples.

This chain uses TRBV6-4 with TRBJ2-1; 8 bases agree with TRBD2. Germline V gene sequence: CDR1 MRHNA, CDR2 SNTAGT. CDR3 length: 17 amino acids. The trim removed 1 base at V and 0 bases at J, leaving 5 bases unmatched. The CDR3 sequence: CASSDYPGGGSYNEQFF. The CDR3 bases are TGTGCCAGCAGTGACTACCCGGGGGGGGGCTCCTACAATGAGCAGTTCTTC.

This clone was recorded at least ten times. This sequence joins TRBV24-1 and TRBJ2-3; 15 positions match TRBD2. The CDR3 is 19 amino acids. Germline CDR1 and CDR2: KGHDR and SFDVKD. Trimming removed 0 bases from V and 2 bases from J; junction bases left unmatched: 5. Written as DNA, the CDR3 is TGTGCCACCAGTGATTTGGGCGGACTAGCGGGAGGGGTCACAGATACGCAGTATTTT. Encoded protein: CATSDLGGLAGGVTDTQYF.

This chain connects TRBV6-6 to TRBJ1-1; D remains ambiguous. The CDR3 has 13 amino acids. The V end lost 0 bases, the J end lost 3 bases, and 5 bases lay between the germline ends. Germline CDR1 MNHNY, CDR2 SVGAGI (reference sequence). The CDR3 is CASSYSSYTEAFF. CDR3 nucleotide sequence: TGTGCCAGCAGTTACTCGAGCTACACTGAAGCTTTCTTT.

This clone has ten or more counts. The V call is TRBV18, the J call TRBJ1-5; D ambiguous. The germline V gene encodes CDR1 KGHSH and CDR2 LQKENI. V lost 3 bases and J 4 bases, leaving 7 bases between the germline ends. The CDR3 runs 13 residues. The CDR3 DNA follows: TGTGCCAGCTCACCGACGCTTAATCAGCCCCAGCATTTT. This encodes CASSPTLNQPQHF.

This clone occurred a few times. The V and J genes are TRBV10-1 and TRBJ2-1; 9 bases are a match to TRBD1. The CDR3 covers 17 residues. Germline CDR1 WNHNN, CDR2 SYGVQD (reference sequence). After removal of 0 bases from V and 6 bases from J, the junction contained 9 bases not matched to a gene. The CDR3 region is CASSESLAGQGTNEQFF. As DNA, the CDR3 is TGCGCCAGCAGTGAGTCTCTGGCGGGACAGGGTACCAATGAGCAGTTCTTC.

This clone was counted a few times. V and J are TRBV6-5 and TRBJ2-7; 9 bases agree with TRBD1. V shed 9 bases, J shed 5 bases, and the junction held 2 bases outside the gene matches. This CDR3 is built from 11 residues. CDR1 is MNHEY and CDR2 is SVGAGI in the germline V gene. In DNA, the CDR3 is TGTGCCAGGGGACAGGGTGACGAGCAGTACTTC. Encoded protein: CARGQGDEQYF.

J is TRBJ1-6 and V is TRBV19; D is perhaps TRBD1 (5 bases). Trimming took off 9 bases at V and 6 bases at J, with 6 bases between the two ends. The CDR3 covers 11 residues. CDR1 LNHDA and CDR2 SQIVND come from the germline V gene (reference sequence). CDR3 sequence reads: CARQGNSPLHF. CDR3 in DNA: TGTGCCAGGCAGGGTAATTCACCCCTCCACTTT.

This chain connects TRBV7-9 to TRBJ2-7; no clear D gene. V lost 5 bases, J lost 6 bases, and 17 bases lay in between. Per germline, CDR1 SEHNR and CDR2 FQNEAQ (reference sequence). The CDR3 runs 14 residues. The CDR3 loop reads CASSAIVCLVEQYF. For the CDR3, the DNA is TGTGCCAGCAGCGCCATCGTGTGCCTTGTCGAGCAGTACTTC.

This clone appeared many times. The gene calls are TRBV20-1 and TRBJ2-1; D is undetermined. CDR1 is DFQATT, CDR2 SNEGSKA, per germline (reference sequence). CDR3 size: 15 residues. V lost 3 bases, J lost 4 bases, and 16 bases lay in between. DNA of the CDR3: TGCAGTGCTAGGCCCCGAGGAGTGGCGTACAATGAGCAGTTCTTC. Translating gives CSARPRGVAYNEQFF.

This clone was observed a handful of times. The V gene is TRBV28, the J gene TRBJ1-6; 10 bases map to TRBD1. Germline V lookup: CDR1 MDHEN, CDR2 SYDVKM. The CDR3 runs to 17 residues. V trimming: 6 bases; J trimming: 6 bases; junction bases outside the gene matches: 11. CDR3 nucleotide sequence: TGTGCCAGCAGCTTTCCCCCCAGGACAGGGGGTAATTCACCCCTCCACTTT. Protein: CASSFPPRTGGNSPLHF.

With regard to this clone: A much larger clone differs by one base, so this may be a read error. The chain combines TRBV5-1 with TRBJ2-5, with D maybe TRBD1 (6 bases). Trimming stripped 4 bases from V and 2 bases from J, with 15 bases between. From germline, CDR1 is SGHRS and CDR2 YFSETQ. The CDR3 covers 15 residues. CDR3 DNA sequence: TGCGCCAGCAGCCTAGGGGACAATTTGCAAGAGACCCAGTACTTC. Residues: CASSLGDNLQETQYF.

There are a few counts of this clone. A read error may be the cause here, since a much bigger clone is one base away. The rearrangement uses TRBV6-2 or TRBV6-3 and TRBJ2-3; 7 positions match TRBD2. Germline V lookup: CDR1 MNHEY, CDR2 SVGEGT. The CDR3 sequence is 16 residues long. CDR3 protein: CASSYSVGRPDATKYF. The CDR3 DNA reads TGTGCCAGCAGTTACTCGGTCGGGAGGCCGGATGCTACGAAGTATTTT.

This clone was detected ten times or more. The V gene is TRBV11-1, the J gene TRBJ2-1; D tentatively reads TRBD1 or TRBD2 (5 bases each). Germline loops: CDR1 SGHAT, CDR2 FQDESV (reference sequence). CDR3 length: 15 residues. V lost 0 bases and J lost 5, with 11 bases in between. In DNA, the CDR3 is TGTGCCAGCAGCTTAGCCCGGGACCCGCACAATGAGCAGTTCTTC. Encoded protein: CASSLARDPHNEQFF.

The table lists this clone with a few counts. The junction shows a germline mismatch at one end, possibly a read error. The CDR3 DNA is TGCAGCGCAGGGGACAGTCCCCTAGCTAACTATGTCTACACCTTC. It yields the protein CSAGDSPLANYVYTF. V usage is TRBV29-1 and J usage is TRBJ1-2; 7 bases agree with TRBD1. The CDR3 contains 15 residues. Germline V lookup: CDR1 SQVTM, CDR2 ANQGSEA.

The rearrangement joins TRBV20-1 to TRBJ2-2; TRBD1 is a possible D gene (6 bases). From germline, CDR1 is DFQATT and CDR2 SNEGSKA (reference sequence). The CDR3 consists of 16 residues. The ends were cut back, 6 bases at V and 10 bases at J, with 27 bases in the middle. The CDR3 DNA reads as TGCAGTGCACACATCCCGGCGGCAGGGGCGGCCGAGGAGCTGTTTTTT. Amino acid sequence: CSAHIPAAGAAEELFF.

This clone was counted ten times or more. The chain employs TRBV2 and TRBJ2-1; 10 bases match TRBD2. CDR1 and CDR2 (germline): SNHLY, FYNNEI. With 8 bases clipped from V and 6 bases from J, the junction kept 19 bases outside the gene matches. This CDR3 has 18 amino acids. The DNA for the CDR3 is TGTGCCAGCGAGCGGGAGGGCCGCCAGGTGGGGTGGTTCAATGAGCAGTTCTTC. This codes for CASEREGRQVGWFNEQFF. The whole variable domain, remainder taken from reference TRBV2 and TRBJ2-1, is EPEVTQTPSHQVTQMGQEVILRCVPISNHLYFYWYRQILGQKVEFLVSFYNNEISEKSEIFDDQFSVERPDGSNFTLKIRSTKLEDSAMYFCASEREGRQVGWFNEQFFGPGTRLTVL.

This clone showed up many times. The chain couples TRBV5-1 to TRBJ1-1; D is undetermined. The V end lost 6 bases, the J end lost 2 bases, and 11 bases lay between the germline ends. Germline CDR1 is SGHRS and CDR2 is YFSETQ. The CDR3 sequence is 13 residues long. In DNA, the CDR3 is TGCGCCAGCAAGGAGAGAATCAACACTGAAGCTTTCTTT. It translates to CASKERINTEAFF.

In its sample, this clone was seen many times. The rearrangement links TRBV28 to TRBJ2-5, with 8 bases aligning to TRBD2. The CDR3 totals 15 residues. The germline CDR1 and CDR2 sequences are MDHEN and SYDVKM. V lost 5 bases, J lost 2 bases, and 7 bases stayed unmatched. CDR3 sequence reads: CASSLSGATQETQYF. The CDR3 nucleotides are TGTGCCAGCAGTCTTAGCGGGGCCACACAAGAGACCCAGTACTTC. Complete variable domain (other parts from reference TRBV28 and TRBJ2-5): DVKVTQSSRYLVKRTGEKVFLECVQDMDHENMFWYRQDPGLGLRLIYFSYDVKMKEKGDIPEGYSVSREKKERFSLILESASTNQTSMYLCASSLSGATQETQYFGPGTRLLVL.

The table lists this clone with many counts. The chain carries TRBV19 and TRBJ2-3; D perhaps matches TRBD2 (6 bases). V lost 5 bases to trimming and J lost 2 bases, with 20 bases between them. The CDR3 runs to 17 residues. CDR1 is LNHDA and CDR2 is SQIVND in the germline V gene (reference sequence). The CDR3 sequence is CASSPETSSKFTDTQYF. In DNA, the CDR3 is TGTGCCAGTAGTCCGGAAACTAGCTCCAAATTCACAGATACGCAGTATTTT.

The chain is built from TRBV19 and TRBJ1-1; no clear D gene. Germline V gene sequence: CDR1 LNHDA, CDR2 SQIVND (reference sequence). The CDR3 length is 14 residues. Trimming took off 5 bases at V and 1 base at J, with 11 bases between the two ends. CDR3 in amino acids: CASSGRYGNTEAFF. The CDR3 DNA follows: TGTGCCAGTAGTGGCAGGTACGGGAACACTGAAGCTTTCTTT.

This clone was counted between two and nine times. This may arise from a read error, as a much more abundant clone is one base away. This chain links TRBV29-1 with TRBJ2-3; weak D call: TRBD2 (5 bases). CDR1 is SQVTM, CDR2 ANQGSEA, per germline. Trimming cost V 6 bases and J 0 bases, with 13 bases left between them. The CDR3 is 14 residues long. The CDR3 nucleotides read TGCAGCGTGCCCCCAGCGGTTAGCACAGATACGCAGTATTTT. It translates to CSVPPAVSTDTQYF.

The chain uses TRBV7-6 and TRBJ2-7; D is possibly TRBD2 (5 bases). The V end lost 4 bases, the J end lost 3 bases, and 16 bases lay between the germline ends. In germline, CDR1 is SGHVS, CDR2 FNYEAQ. The CDR3 extends over 15 amino acids. The CDR3 DNA follows: TGTGCCAGCAGCTCCCTAATTGGGAGAGACTACGAGCAGTACTTC. Encoded protein: CASSSLIGRDYEQYF.

As for this clone: A junction boundary mismatches the germline segment, possibly from a read error. This chain joins TRBV27 and TRBJ2-7; D tentatively fits TRBD1 or TRBD2 (5 bases each). Germline V lookup: CDR1 MNHEY, CDR2 SMNVEV (reference sequence). The CDR3 consists of 12 residues. The CDR3 nucleotides read TGTGCCAGCAGTGAAGACCGGGACCTACCAGAATTC. Residues: CASSEDRDLPEF.

This clone was picked up a small number of times. At one boundary the junction diverges from the germline segment, which might be a read error. The CDR3 region is CACSYSFQAGQFF. CDR3 sequence (DNA): TGTGCCTGCAGTTACTCTTTCCAAGCGGGGCAGTTCTTC. V usage is TRBV6-2 or TRBV6-3 and J usage is TRBJ2-1, with D tentatively TRBD2 (6 bases). Looked up from germline, CDR1 is MNHEY and CDR2 is SVGEGT. The CDR3 is 13 amino acids.

J is TRBJ2-7 and V is TRBV11-2, with 8 bases that match TRBD1. This CDR3 has 13 residues. Looked up from germline, CDR1 is SGHAT and CDR2 is FQNNGV. V trimming: 7 bases; J trimming: 3 bases; junction bases outside the gene matches: 5. The CDR3 loop reads CASILTGGYEQYF. CDR3 bases: TGTGCCAGCATCCTTACAGGGGGCTACGAGCAGTACTTC.

This clone appeared once. CDR3 protein: CASSADLSWANFLTF. In DNA, the CDR3 is TGCGCCAGCAGCGCCGATCTCTCTTGGGCTAACTTCCTGACTTTC. The V gene is TRBV5-1, the J gene TRBJ2-6, with D unresolved. This CDR3 is built from 15 residues. Germline values: CDR1 SGHRS, CDR2 YFSETQ. V dropped 4 bases and J dropped 14 bases, with 22 bases sitting between them.

This clone appeared many times. The chain is built from TRBV7-9 and TRBJ2-2, with 11 nucleotides matching TRBD2. The CDR3 sequence is 15 residues long. Trimming cost V 8 bases and J 3 bases; bases outside gene matches: 5. Germline V gene data show CDR1 as SEHNR and CDR2 as FQNEAQ (reference sequence). CDR3 coding DNA: TGTGCCAGCGAACCGGGACTAGCGGACACCGGGGAGCTGTTTTTT. This encodes CASEPGLADTGELFF.

The table lists this clone with a few counts. The rearrangement links TRBV12-3 or TRBV12-4 to TRBJ1-1, with D possibly being TRBD1 (5 bases). The CDR3 sequence is 12 residues long. The germline V and J ends were trimmed by 4 bases and 2 bases, with 5 bases remaining between them. The CDR3 bases are TGTGCCAGCAGTTGGACAAACACTGAAGCTTTCTTT. Its protein is CASSWTNTEAFF.

The V gene is TRBV24-1, the J gene TRBJ1-1; no definite D call. Trimming took off 6 bases at V and 1 base at J, with 5 bases between the two ends. The CDR3 is made up of 12 amino acids. CDR1 is KGHDR, CDR2 SFDVKD, per germline. The CDR3 spells CATSLGNTEAFF. DNA for the CDR3: TGTGCCACCAGTTTAGGGAACACTGAAGCTTTCTTT.